The clone carrying this TCR beta chain was detected only once. Methods used by the authors: Estimates of nucleated cell counts were drawn from the amplification of reference gene primers. Method: immunoSEQ multiplex PCR; TCRdb's copy keeps in-frame clones and lacks some. Clone size and V and J calls were adopted from that table, with D and trimming inferred from the DNA. The sample shows around 97,000 clones, roughly 90% of them seen only once. This sample was taken from a study of blood T cell repertoires in COVID-19. Background on the study: Researchers got acute and convalescent COVID-19 samples from the United States, Italy and Spain. Sources were T cells, B-cell-depleted T cells, or PBMCs; the material itself was cDNA or gDNA.

The CDR3 length is 15 residues. The V end lost 3 bases, the J end lost 7 bases, and 19 bases lay between the germline ends. Germline CDR1 is DFQATT and CDR2 is SNEGSKA (reference sequence). The sequencing sample was made of peripheral blood. The clonotype originates from a woman aged 55 to 70 with acute or convalescent COVID-19. The chain links TRBV20-1 to TRBJ1-5; the D is unclear. This chain's CDR3 is CSASRGGGFGQPQHF. Here the CDR3 DNA reads TGCAGTGCTAGTAGAGGCGGCGGGTTCGGACAGCCCCAGCATTTT.